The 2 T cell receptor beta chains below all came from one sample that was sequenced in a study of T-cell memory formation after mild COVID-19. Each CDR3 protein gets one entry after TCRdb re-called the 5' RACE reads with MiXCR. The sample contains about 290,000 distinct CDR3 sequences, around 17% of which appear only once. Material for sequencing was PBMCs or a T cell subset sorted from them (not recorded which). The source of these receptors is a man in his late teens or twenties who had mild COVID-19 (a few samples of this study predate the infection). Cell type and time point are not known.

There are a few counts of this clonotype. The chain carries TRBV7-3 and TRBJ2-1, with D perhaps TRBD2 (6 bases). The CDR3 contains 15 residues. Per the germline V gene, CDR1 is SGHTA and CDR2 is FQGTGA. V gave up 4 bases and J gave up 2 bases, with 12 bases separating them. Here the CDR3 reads CASSSKGGPYNEQFF. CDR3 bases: TGTGCCAGCAGCTCGAAGGGAGGCCCCTACAATGAGCAGTTCTTC.

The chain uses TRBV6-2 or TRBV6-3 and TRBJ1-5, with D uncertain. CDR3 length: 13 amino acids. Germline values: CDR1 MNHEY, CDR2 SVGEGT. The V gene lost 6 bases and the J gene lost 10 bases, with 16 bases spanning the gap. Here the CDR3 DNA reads TGTGCCAGCAGGGACTCTATTGAGACCCCCCAGCATTTT. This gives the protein CASRDSIETPQHF.